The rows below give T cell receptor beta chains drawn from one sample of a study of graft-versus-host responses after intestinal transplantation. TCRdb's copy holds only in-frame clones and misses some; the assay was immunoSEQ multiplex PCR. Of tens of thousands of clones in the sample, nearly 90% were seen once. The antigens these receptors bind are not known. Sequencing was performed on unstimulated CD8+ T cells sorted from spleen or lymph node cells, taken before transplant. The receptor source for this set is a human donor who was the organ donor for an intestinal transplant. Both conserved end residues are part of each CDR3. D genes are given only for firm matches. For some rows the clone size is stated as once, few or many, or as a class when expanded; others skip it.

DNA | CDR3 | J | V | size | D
TGTGCCAGCGGAGTGGGAGGACATTCTGGGGCCAACGTCCTGACTTTC | CASGVGGHSGANVLTF | TRBJ2-6 | TRBV9 | - | -
TGTGCCAGCAGTTACAGCAGGGCAACTAATGAAAAACTGTTTTTT | CASSYSRATNEKLFF | TRBJ1-4 | TRBV6-5 | - | -
TGTGCCAGCAGCCCGGGCGGGGGGGCCCGCAATGAGCAGTTCTTC | CASSPGGGARNEQFF | TRBJ2-1 | TRBV7-9 | - | TRBD2
TGTGCCAGCAGCTTAACGGGGGGGCCCACTGAAGCTTTCTTT | CASSLTGGPTEAFF | TRBJ1-1 | TRBV7-6 | - | -
TGCGCCAGCAGCCAAGGGGCGTCGGAAGCTTTCTTT | CASSQGASEAFF | TRBJ1-1 | TRBV4-1 | - | -
TGTGCCAGCAGCCCCCAGTCAGGCTCCTACAATGAGCAGTTCTTC | CASSPQSGSYNEQFF | TRBJ2-1 | TRBV9 | - | -
TGTGCCAGCAGCTTGTTTGGTAGCGGGAACACCGGGGAGCTGTTTTTT | CASSLFGSGNTGELFF | TRBJ2-2 | TRBV5-6 | - | -
TGTGCCAGCAGTGGCCAGGGGGGTACAGATACGCAGTATTTT | CASSGQGGTDTQYF | TRBJ2-3 | TRBV6-4 | - | -
TGTGCCAGCAGCCTTACCCCGGGACAGAGTGACACTGAAGCTTTCTTT | CASSLTPGQSDTEAFF | TRBJ1-1 | TRBV2 | - | TRBD1
TGTGCCAGCAGCATCGGGGGGGCCAATGAGCAGTTCTTC | CASSIGGANEQFF | TRBJ2-1 | TRBV9 | - | TRBD2
TGCGCCAGCAGCCGGAACAGGGTGTCGGGAAACACCATATATTTT | CASSRNRVSGNTIYF | TRBJ1-3 | TRBV4-1 | once | -
TGTGCCAGCAGCCTATGGGCGAGCGGGACCTCCTACAATGAGCAGTTCTTC | CASSLWASGTSYNEQFF | TRBJ2-1 | TRBV4-2 | - | TRBD2
TGCAGCGTTGAAGGTCTTACCTACAATGAGCAGTTCTTC | CSVEGLTYNEQFF | TRBJ2-1 | TRBV29-1 | - | -
TGTGCCAGCAGCCAATCCCCACGGGACTTTGAGAATGGCTACACCTTC | CASSQSPRDFENGYTF | TRBJ1-2 | TRBV16 | - | -
TGTGCCAGCAGTTTAGGGTTTGGGGGCTCAGACACTGAAGCTTTCTTT | CASSLGFGGSDTEAFF | TRBJ1-1 | TRBV28 | - | -
TGTGCCAGCAGTGACCCTACAACTCGGGACAGCCCTCAAGAGACCCAGTACTTC | CASSDPTTRDSPQETQYF | TRBJ2-5 | TRBV6-1 | - | TRBD1
TGTGCCAGCAGTTTATTGACAGGTTATGCGACAGATACGCAGTATTTT | CASSLLTGYATDTQYF | TRBJ2-3 | TRBV27 | - | -
TGTGCCAGTAGGAGCGCCCGGAACACTGAAGCTTTCTTT | CASRSARNTEAFF | TRBJ1-1 | TRBV19 | - | -
TGCGCCAGCAGCGGGGGGTCGGTAGCTTTCTTT | CASSGGSVAFF | TRBJ1-1 | TRBV5-1 | - | -
TGTGCCAGCAGTTTGGTCGGGGGTGGATTAGGAGATACGCAGTATTTT | CASSLVGGGLGDTQYF | TRBJ2-3 | TRBV27 | - | -
TGCGCCAGCAGCAGAAACAGGGGAGAAGGGCCAGATACGCAGTATTTT | CASSRNRGEGPDTQYF | TRBJ2-3 | TRBV10-1 | - | TRBD1
TGTGCCAGCGAGACAGGGAGGAACACTGAAGCTTTCTTT | CASETGRNTEAFF | TRBJ1-1 | TRBV2 | once | TRBD1
TGTGCCAGCAGCCGTAGCGGGGAAGGGCCAGATACGCAGTATTTT | CASSRSGEGPDTQYF | TRBJ2-3 | TRBV6-5 | - | TRBD2
TGTGCCAGCACCCCAGGAACTTTCGCTAACTATGGCTACACCTTC | CASTPGTFANYGYTF | TRBJ1-2 | TRBV5-4 | - | -
TGTGCCAGCAGCACACGGGACAGTCCAGATAACTATGGCTACACCTTC | CASSTRDSPDNYGYTF | TRBJ1-2 | TRBV7-9 | - | TRBD1
TGTGCCAGCAGTCCATACAGTGGCGGGGAGACCCAGTACTTC | CASSPYSGGETQYF | TRBJ2-5 | TRBV28 | - | -
TGTGCCAGCAGCTTAAGGACAGACGAAGAGACCCAGTACTTC | CASSLRTDEETQYF | TRBJ2-5 | TRBV7-8 | - | -
TGTGCCAGCAGCCTCACCGGGACTAGCGGGGGCCCAACAGATACGCAGTATTTT | CASSLTGTSGGPTDTQYF | TRBJ2-3 | TRBV7-3 | - | TRBD2
TGTGCCAGCAGCTTGGGGACTAACACAGATACGCAGTATTTT | CASSLGTNTDTQYF | TRBJ2-3 | TRBV13 | - | TRBD2
TGTGCCAGCGCTCCCTGGGGGACAGGGAGTTTGACTGAAGCTTTCTTT | CASAPWGTGSLTEAFF | TRBJ1-1 | TRBV2 | - | TRBD1
TGTGCCAGCAGTTTGTTGTGGCCAGGGGTTAACTATGGCTACACCTTC | CASSLLWPGVNYGYTF | TRBJ1-2 | TRBV28 | once | -
TGCGCCAGCAGTGGGACAGGGGTGGGGGCCCTCCTGACAGATACGCAGTATTTT | CASSGTGVGALLTDTQYF | TRBJ2-3 | TRBV4-1 | - | TRBD1
TGTGCCAGCAGCTTAGACGGGGGCTCCTACAATGAGCAGTTCTTC | CASSLDGGSYNEQFF | TRBJ2-1 | TRBV7-6 | once | -
TGTGCCAGCAGCCAACTGCCTTTGGGCAGGGGGCGTTTCACTGAAGCTTTCTTT | CASSQLPLGRGRFTEAFF | TRBJ1-1 | TRBV4-2 | - | TRBD1
TGTGCCAGCAGTTCCGCCCGGGGTAAAGCGGGGGGGCAAGATACGCAGTATTTT | CASSSARGKAGGQDTQYF | TRBJ2-3 | TRBV27 | - | TRBD2
TGTGCCAGCAGTTTATGGGCCGGCGGGGGCTATGGCTACACCTTC | CASSLWAGGGYGYTF | TRBJ1-2 | TRBV28 | - | -
TGTGCCAGCAGCAATCCCTTGACAGGGGGGATAGATACGCAGTATTTT | CASSNPLTGGIDTQYF | TRBJ2-3 | TRBV11-3 | - | TRBD1
TGTGCCAGCAGTTTGGACGACAGGACTTGGCGCTATGGCTACACCTTC | CASSLDDRTWRYGYTF | TRBJ1-2 | TRBV28 | - | -